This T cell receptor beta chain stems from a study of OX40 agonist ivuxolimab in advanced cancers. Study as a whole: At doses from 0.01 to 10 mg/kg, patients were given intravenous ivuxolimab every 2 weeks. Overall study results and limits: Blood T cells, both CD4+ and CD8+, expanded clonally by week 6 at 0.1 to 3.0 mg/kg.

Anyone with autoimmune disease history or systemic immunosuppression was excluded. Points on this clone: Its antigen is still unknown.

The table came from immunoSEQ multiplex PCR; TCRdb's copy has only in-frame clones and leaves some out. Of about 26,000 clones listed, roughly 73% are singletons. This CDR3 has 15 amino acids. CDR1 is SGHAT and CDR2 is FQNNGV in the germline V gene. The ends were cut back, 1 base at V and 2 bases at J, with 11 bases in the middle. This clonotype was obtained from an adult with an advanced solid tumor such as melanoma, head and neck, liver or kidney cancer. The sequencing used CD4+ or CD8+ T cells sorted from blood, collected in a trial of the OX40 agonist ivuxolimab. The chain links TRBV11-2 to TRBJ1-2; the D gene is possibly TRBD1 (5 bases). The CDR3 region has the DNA TGTGCCAGCAGCTTAGCGGGACGGATAAACTATGGCTACACCTTC. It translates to CASSLAGRINYGYTF.